These 10 T cell receptor beta chains share one sample of origin, sequenced in a study of blood T cell repertoires in COVID-19. Assay used: immunoSEQ multiplex PCR; TCRdb lists only in-frame clones, some missing. This sample has around 300,000 clones; approximately 90% occur once, and the top ten carry roughly 4%. The specimen sequenced was peripheral blood. These receptors all stem from a woman aged 45-65 years with active or convalescent COVID-19.

Notes on this clone: The junction departs from the called germline gene at one end, perhaps through a read error. V is TRBV9 and J is TRBJ2-3, with 7 bases fitting TRBD2. The CDR3 sequence is 13 residues long. CDR1 is SGDLS and CDR2 is YYNGEE in the germline V gene. The CDR3 DNA reads as TGTGCCAGTAGCGCGGGGGTCACAGATACGCAGTATTTT. Its translation: CASSAGVTDTQYF.

CDR3 in amino acids: CASSARKLGLSNTEAFF. For the CDR3, the DNA is TGTGCCAGCAGCGCACGAAAACTGGGGCTTTCAAACACTGAAGCTTTCTTT. The chain uses TRBV9 and TRBJ1-1, with D perhaps matching TRBD1 (5 bases). CDR3 length: 17 residues. Trimming removed 3 bases at V and 2 bases at J, with 20 bases between. Germline V CDR1 and CDR2: SGDLS, YYNGEE.

The chain has TRBV24-1 and TRBJ1-5; a weak D match, TRBD1 (6 bases). The CDR3 runs to 16 residues. The germline V gene encodes CDR1 KGHDR and CDR2 SFDVKD. V gave up 3 bases and J gave up 7 bases, with 18 bases separating them. DNA of the CDR3: TGTGCCACCAGTGATCCCCCTTACAGGGAGGGGCAGCCCCAGCATTTT. It encodes CATSDPPYREGQPQHF.

V and J are TRBV25-1 and TRBJ2-5; D is perhaps TRBD2 (5 bases). Germline lookup yields CDR1 MGHDK and CDR2 SYGVNS. The V and J ends lost 7 bases and 4 bases respectively, with 19 bases between them. The CDR3 consists of 15 residues. This CDR3 reads CASTPTWSGSETQYF. CDR3 sequence (DNA): TGTGCCAGCACCCCAACTTGGAGCGGATCAGAGACCCAGTACTTC.

The rearrangement links TRBV2 to TRBJ1-1, with 10 nucleotides matching TRBD1. CDR3 length: 15 amino acids. J gave up 2 bases and V 8 bases, and 8 bases lay outside the gene matches. CDR1 and CDR2 from the germline V gene are SNHLY and FYNNEI. The CDR3 region is CASDRGLRGNTEAFF. The CDR3 DNA reads TGTGCCAGCGACAGGGGGCTGAGGGGCAACACTGAAGCTTTCTTT.

The rearrangement joins TRBV1 to TRBJ2-5; the table's D call TRBD2 went unverified against the DNA. TRBV1 corresponds to a pseudogene. CDR3 length: 19 residues. Here the CDR3 reads CTSSPRLAGGKRGGETQYF. The CDR3 DNA sequence: TGCACCAGCAGCCCTCGACTAGCGGGGGGGAAACGGGGTGGAGAGACCCAGTACTTC.

V usage is TRBV7-2 and J usage is TRBJ2-3; 9 bases agree with TRBD2. This CDR3 comprises 19 residues. J lost 0 bases, V lost 2 bases, and 12 bases had no gene match. Germline CDR1 reads SGHTA; CDR2 reads FQGNSA. The CDR3 reads CASSLTSLAGYTSTDTQYF. The CDR3 DNA is TGTGCCAGCAGCTTAACGTCCCTAGCGGGATACACTAGCACAGATACGCAGTATTTT.

The DNA for the CDR3 is TGTGCCAGCAGTTACTCGCGAGAATATGTTTTAGGCTACACCTTC. Its protein is CASSYSREYVLGYTF. This rearrangement joins TRBV6-5 to TRBJ1-2, with unresolved D. The CDR3 sequence is 15 residues long. Germline V gene data show CDR1 as MNHEY and CDR2 as SVGAGI. V was pared by 0 bases and J by 8 bases, with 16 bases between.

This rearrangement joins TRBV4-3 to TRBJ1-1, with 9 positions matching TRBD1. The CDR3 is 13 residues long. Germline lookup yields CDR1 LGHNA and CDR2 YSLEER. Trimming took 4 bases from V and 7 from J; bases not matched to a gene: 4. CDR3 residues: CASSPGQGSEAFF. CDR3 DNA: TGCGCCAGCAGCCCAGGACAGGGGAGTGAAGCTTTCTTT.

The rearrangement uses TRBV5-1 and TRBJ2-2; the D gene is possibly TRBD1 (6 bases). Germline V gene lookup returns CDR1 SGHRS and CDR2 YFSETQ. V lost 4 bases and J 0 bases, leaving 10 bases between the germline ends. This CDR3 comprises 15 residues. The CDR3 protein is CASSSRTANTGELFF. The CDR3 DNA reads as TGCGCCAGCAGCAGTAGGACAGCGAACACCGGGGAGCTGTTTTTT.